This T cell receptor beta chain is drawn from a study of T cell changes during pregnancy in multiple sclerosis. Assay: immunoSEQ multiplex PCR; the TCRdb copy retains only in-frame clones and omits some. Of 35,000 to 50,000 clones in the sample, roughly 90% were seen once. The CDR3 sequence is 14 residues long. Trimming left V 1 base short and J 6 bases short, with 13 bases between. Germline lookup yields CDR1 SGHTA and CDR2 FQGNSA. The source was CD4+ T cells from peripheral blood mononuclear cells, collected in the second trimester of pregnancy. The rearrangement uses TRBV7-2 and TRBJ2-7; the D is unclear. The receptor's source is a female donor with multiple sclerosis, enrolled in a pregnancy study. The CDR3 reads CASSLGSAWAEQYF. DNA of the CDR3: TGTGCCAGCAGCTTAGGTTCGGCTTGGGCCGAGCAGTACTTC. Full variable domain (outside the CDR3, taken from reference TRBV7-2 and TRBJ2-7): GAGVSQSPSNKVTEKGKDVELRCDPISGHTALYWYRQSLGQGLEFLIYFQGNSAPDKSGLPSDRFSAERTGGSVSTLTIQRTQQEDSAVYLCASSLGSAWAEQYFGPGTRLTVT.